This entry is about one TCR beta chain. Antigen specificity is unknown. The source of the sample is a study of T cell clonotyping in hematopoietic cell transplantation. Study results and caveats: After transplant, recipient diversity fell while pathologically expanded clonotypes grew through day 180.

Germline V lookup: CDR1 MGHDK, CDR2 SYGVNS. The CDR3 covers 15 residues. V lost 7 bases, J lost 3 bases, and 18 bases lay in between. Profiled with immunoSEQ multiplex PCR; TCRdb holds only in-frame clones, not every one. The table lists around 8,000 clones, about three fifths of them singletons. The rearrangement links TRBV25-1 to TRBJ1-1; possibly TRBD1 for D (5 bases). The sample in question was peripheral blood mononuclear cells, obtained 100 days after allogeneic stem cell transplant. The sequence was obtained from a male patient over 55 who had an allogeneic stem cell transplant from an unrelated donor, so the T cells may come from the graft donor. Some clones in this sample may be carry-over from other donors' samples. CDR3 DNA: TGTGCCAGCACTCACGGAGGGGAATGGGACACTGAAGCTTTCTTT. This encodes CASTHGGEWDTEAFF.